Listed below are T cell receptor beta chains from one sample, sequenced in a study of blood T cell repertoires in COVID-19. This table comes from immunoSEQ multiplex PCR, and its TCRdb copy is limited to in-frame clones, with some not included. The sample includes 200,000 or so clones, 80% to 90% of them seen just once. The sample consisted of peripheral blood. These receptors were taken from a woman between 50 and 59 years old with acute or convalescent COVID-19. The CDR3 runs from the conserved cysteine through the conserved F or W. Each record gives: V gene, CDR3 protein.

TRBV11-2 CASSLDRLGEQYF
TRBV5-8 CASSFPGSPYNEQFF
TRBV9 CASSVATSGTQETQYF
TRBV11-3 CASSLGSSTGVAEKLFF
TRBV9 CASSVGVTGSYNEQFF
TRBV6-7 CASSPPPLAIEQGTGELFF
TRBV19 CASSPYSYGYTF
TRBV7-9 CASSLPGTVNTEAFF
TRBV11-2 CASSPGTGEGKNIQYF
TRBV4-1 CASSTNTGPYEQYF
TRBV5-6 CASSLGRGAGDTQYF
TRBV19 CASSIDLQPQHF
TRBV29-1 CSVETTSIEQYF
TRBV4-2 CASSQDGAVDGAISQYF
TRBV24-1 CATSDPGTSGTTDTQYF
TRBV18 CASSPGTVRETQYF
TRBV5-1 CASSLAGTYEQYF
TRBV6-2/TRBV6-3 CASSDRTSGNYEQYF
TRBV29-1 CSVVQGNTEAFF
TRBV29-1 CSATGAGLTGELFF
TRBV6-5 CASSYSTFTEAFF
TRBV12-5 CASARSGGNNEQFF
TRBV4-3 CASSQGHSGANVLTF
TRBV30 CAWKGGPYNEQFF
TRBV24-1 CATSVGDGYTF
TRBV15 CATSRYRQRETQYF
TRBV7-2 CASSPVAEITLEQYF
TRBV18 CASSGGSDTGELFF
TRBV10-3 CAITGQPQETQYF
TRBV4-2 CASSQEVGRGGNQPQHF
TRBV30 CAWSAGNIGPQHF